This entry is about one TCR beta chain. Antigen specificity is unknown. These data belong to a study of cytomegalovirus exposure and HLA in healthy donors. Study conclusions and caveats: The authors enumerated some 170 TCR beta chains as linked to cytomegalovirus. Cytomegalovirus status, reportedly, was diagnosed with high specificity and sensitivity by the classifier. According to a subsequent analysis, TCR clusters identified in the first cohort showed a tendency to co-occur across the 100 to 150 validation repertoires.

V was shortened by 4 bases and J by 0 bases, with 13 bases between the two germline ends. Germline V gene data show CDR1 as MGHRA and CDR2 as YSYEKL. The CDR3 runs 15 residues. The method was immunoSEQ multiplex PCR; TCRdb's version includes in-frame clones alone and lacks a portion of them. Among tens of thousands of clones listed, roughly nine tenths were seen once. The sequence was collected from a man between 18 and 35 years old in good health and CMV-seronegative. J is TRBJ2-7 and V is TRBV4-1, with D hard to call. The material sequenced was PBMCs. DNA for the CDR3: TGCGCCAGCAGCCCCCAACATACACGCTCCTACGAGCAGTACTTC. It is translated as CASSPQHTRSYEQYF.